Listed below are T cell receptor beta chains from one sample, sequenced in a study of identical twins. MiXCR was run by TCRdb on the 5' RACE reads, yielding one entry per CDR3 protein. Here the sample spans around 670,000 distinct CDR3 sequences, approximately 6% being singletons. The sequenced sample consisted of naive T cells sorted from blood. These receptors all come from a man in his late teens or twenties in good health. CDR3s include the opening cysteine and the closing phenylalanine or tryptophan. A D gene is named only where the DNA matches it firmly. A row's size may be missing; if present it is once, few, many or a size class.

V gene: TRBV6-1
clone size: many
D gene: -
J gene: TRBJ2-7
CDR3 length: 13
CDR3 DNA: TGTGCCAGCAGACCGATAGGGGGCTACGAGCAGTACTTC
CDR3 protein: CASRPIGGYEQYF

V gene: TRBV6-5
clone size: few
D gene: -
J gene: TRBJ2-3
CDR3 length: 15
CDR3 DNA: TGTGCCAGCAGGTTAACCGAGGGGGGCTGGAATACGCAGTATTTT
CDR3 protein: CASRLTEGGWNTQYF

V gene: TRBV6-1
clone size: many
D gene: TRBD1
J gene: TRBJ1-2
CDR3 length: 13
CDR3 DNA: TGTGCCAGCAGTGGGGGGACAGGGACCGGCTACACCTTC
CDR3 protein: CASSGGTGTGYTF

V gene: TRBV12-3/TRBV12-4
clone size: many
D gene: -
J gene: TRBJ2-2
CDR3 length: 18
CDR3 DNA: TGTGCCAGCAGTTTAGCTGATTTCCGGGACCGGGACACCGGGGAGCTGTTTTTT
CDR3 protein: CASSLADFRDRDTGELFF

V gene: TRBV28
clone size: many
D gene: TRBD1
J gene: TRBJ2-7
CDR3 length: 15
CDR3 DNA: TGTGCCAGCAGTGGGGGGACAGGGGTTACCTACGAGCAGTACTTC
CDR3 protein: CASSGGTGVTYEQYF

V gene: TRBV20-1
clone size: many
D gene: -
J gene: TRBJ2-1
CDR3 length: 13
CDR3 DNA: TGCAGTGCTACCGGGACTTCTTACAATGAGCAGTTCTTC
CDR3 protein: CSATGTSYNEQFF

V gene: TRBV7-9
clone size: few
D gene: -
J gene: TRBJ2-5
CDR3 length: 14
CDR3 DNA: TGTGCCAGCAGCCCTTACAGGGTTGGAGAGACCCAGTACTTC
CDR3 protein: CASSPYRVGETQYF

V gene: TRBV7-8
clone size: many
D gene: TRBD2
J gene: TRBJ2-5
CDR3 length: 15
CDR3 DNA: TGTGCCAGCAGCTTACTAGCGGGGGTGCAAGAGACCCAGTACTTC
CDR3 protein: CASSLLAGVQETQYF

V gene: TRBV28
clone size: -
D gene: TRBD2
J gene: TRBJ2-5
CDR3 length: 14
CDR3 DNA: TGTGCCAGCAGCAAAACACTAGCGGGAGAGACCCAGTACTTC
CDR3 protein: CASSKTLAGETQYF

V gene: TRBV28
clone size: many
D gene: -
J gene: TRBJ2-1
CDR3 length: 13
CDR3 DNA: TGTGCCAGCAGCCTCCGAGGGATCAATGAGCAGTTCTTC
CDR3 protein: CASSLRGINEQFF

V gene: TRBV20-1
clone size: many
D gene: -
J gene: TRBJ1-5
CDR3 length: 15
CDR3 DNA: TGCAGTGCCCCGGAGATTAGGGGGGCGAATCAGCCCCAGCATTTT
CDR3 protein: CSAPEIRGANQPQHF

V gene: TRBV27
clone size: many
D gene: TRBD1
J gene: TRBJ2-3
CDR3 length: 16
CDR3 DNA: TGTGCCAGCAGTAGGACAGGGGGCCCGGCGGCAGATACGCAGTATTTT
CDR3 protein: CASSRTGGPAADTQYF

V gene: TRBV4-3
clone size: once
D gene: -
J gene: TRBJ1-1
CDR3 length: 13
CDR3 DNA: TGCGCCAGCAGCCAAGATACGGCTGCTGAAGCTTTCTTT
CDR3 protein: CASSQDTAAEAFF

V gene: TRBV2
clone size: -
D gene: TRBD2
J gene: TRBJ2-3
CDR3 length: 15
CDR3 DNA: TGTGCCAGTTTGGACTTCGGGAGGGTGACAGATACGCAGTATTTT
CDR3 protein: CASLDFGRVTDTQYF

V gene: TRBV7-9
clone size: many
D gene: TRBD2
J gene: TRBJ2-1
CDR3 length: 15
CDR3 DNA: TGTGCCAGCAGCCCGGGACTAGCCCCTAGAAATGAGCAGTTCTTC
CDR3 protein: CASSPGLAPRNEQFF

V gene: TRBV7-2
clone size: few
D gene: TRBD1
J gene: TRBJ1-5
CDR3 length: 16
CDR3 DNA: TGTGCCAGCAGCCAAAGTCCCGGGACAGGGCGTTTGCCCCAGCATTTT
CDR3 protein: CASSQSPGTGRLPQHF

V gene: TRBV27
clone size: many
D gene: -
J gene: TRBJ1-2
CDR3 length: 12
CDR3 DNA: TGTGCCAGCAGTGGGGGACTCTATGGCTACACCTTC
CDR3 protein: CASSGGLYGYTF

V gene: TRBV20-1
clone size: -
D gene: -
J gene: TRBJ2-1
CDR3 length: 15
CDR3 DNA: TGCAGTGCTACTGAGACTACCAGCTCCTACAATGAGCAGTTCTTC
CDR3 protein: CSATETTSSYNEQFF

V gene: TRBV5-1
clone size: -
D gene: -
J gene: TRBJ1-1
CDR3 length: 13
CDR3 DNA: TGCGCCAGCACCCGGGGAAGGAACACTGAAGCTTTCTTT
CDR3 protein: CASTRGRNTEAFF

V gene: TRBV5-6
clone size: few
D gene: -
J gene: TRBJ1-1
CDR3 length: 12
CDR3 DNA: TGTGCCAGCAGCTTCGACGTCACTGAAGCTTTCTTT
CDR3 protein: CASSFDVTEAFF

V gene: TRBV15
clone size: many
D gene: TRBD1
J gene: TRBJ2-1
CDR3 length: 17
CDR3 DNA: TGTGCCACCAGCAGGGACCTGGGGACAGGGAATCAGAATGAGCAGTTCTTC
CDR3 protein: CATSRDLGTGNQNEQFF

V gene: TRBV9
clone size: many
D gene: -
J gene: TRBJ2-5
CDR3 length: 15
CDR3 DNA: TGTGCCAGCAGCGTAGCTAATCGAGGGTGGGAGACCCAGTACTTC
CDR3 protein: CASSVANRGWETQYF

V gene: TRBV20-1
clone size: -
D gene: -
J gene: TRBJ1-3
CDR3 length: 17
CDR3 DNA: TGCAGTGCTAGAGCAGTGAGGAGACAGGACTCTGGAAACACCATATATTTT
CDR3 protein: CSARAVRRQDSGNTIYF

V gene: TRBV10-3
clone size: many
D gene: -
J gene: TRBJ2-1
CDR3 length: 14
CDR3 DNA: TGTGCCATCAGTGAAGGGGCTAGAATAAGTGAGCAGTTCTTC
CDR3 protein: CAISEGARISEQFF

V gene: TRBV20-1
clone size: many
D gene: -
J gene: TRBJ1-1
CDR3 length: 16
CDR3 DNA: TGCAGTGCTAGAGATCAGGGTTTTAACATGAACACTGAAGCTTTCTTT
CDR3 protein: CSARDQGFNMNTEAFF

V gene: TRBV9
clone size: few
D gene: -
J gene: TRBJ1-1
CDR3 length: 14
CDR3 DNA: TGTGCCAGCAGCGTAGCTTCGGCGAACACTGAAGCTTTCTTT
CDR3 protein: CASSVASANTEAFF

V gene: TRBV20-1
clone size: many
D gene: -
J gene: TRBJ1-1
CDR3 length: 10
CDR3 DNA: TGCAGTGCTAGACGCGGGGAAGCTTTCTTT
CDR3 protein: CSARRGEAFF

V gene: TRBV29-1
clone size: many
D gene: TRBD2
J gene: TRBJ2-3
CDR3 length: 15
CDR3 DNA: TGCAGCGCTAGACTAGCGGGAGGCATCACAGATACGCAGTATTTT
CDR3 protein: CSARLAGGITDTQYF

V gene: TRBV4-3
clone size: many
D gene: -
J gene: TRBJ2-2
CDR3 length: 17
CDR3 DNA: TGCGCCAGCAGCCAAGATAATTCGGGGGTCGGAACCGGGGAGCTGTTTTTT
CDR3 protein: CASSQDNSGVGTGELFF

V gene: TRBV29-1
clone size: few
D gene: TRBD2
J gene: TRBJ2-1
CDR3 length: 17
CDR3 DNA: TGCAGCACCCCCCGGGGGCTAGCGGGAGGGGACCCCATTGAGCAGTTCTTC
CDR3 protein: CSTPRGLAGGDPIEQFF

V gene: TRBV27
clone size: -
D gene: TRBD1
J gene: TRBJ1-2
CDR3 length: 15
CDR3 DNA: TGTGCCAGCAGGGAGACAGGGAGGATTGGCTATGGCTACACCTTC
CDR3 protein: CASRETGRIGYGYTF

V gene: TRBV3-1
clone size: many
D gene: TRBD2
J gene: TRBJ2-7
CDR3 length: 15
CDR3 DNA: TGTGCCAGCAGCCATGCCGGGACTAGCGCCTACGAGCAGTACTTC
CDR3 protein: CASSHAGTSAYEQYF

V gene: TRBV20-1
clone size: -
D gene: TRBD2
J gene: TRBJ2-3
CDR3 length: 17
CDR3 DNA: TGCAGTGCTAGAACCGCGGGAGGGCCCACTAGCACAGATACGCAGTATTTT
CDR3 protein: CSARTAGGPTSTDTQYF

V gene: TRBV4-1
clone size: many
D gene: -
J gene: TRBJ2-1
CDR3 length: 14
CDR3 DNA: TGCGCCAGCAGCCGAGAGGGCTCCTACAATGAGCAGTTCTTC
CDR3 protein: CASSREGSYNEQFF

V gene: TRBV7-2
clone size: few
D gene: -
J gene: TRBJ1-2
CDR3 length: 14
CDR3 DNA: TGTGCCAGCAGCTTAGCGGAAGGGATCTATGGCTACACCTTC
CDR3 protein: CASSLAEGIYGYTF

V gene: TRBV12-3/TRBV12-4
clone size: few
D gene: -
J gene: TRBJ1-2
CDR3 length: 13
CDR3 DNA: TGTGCCAGCAGTTTAAGGGGGATCTATGGCTACACCTTC
CDR3 protein: CASSLRGIYGYTF

V gene: TRBV7-3
clone size: many
D gene: -
J gene: TRBJ2-3
CDR3 length: 14
CDR3 DNA: TGTGCCAGCAGCGCACAGGGTAGCACAGATACGCAGTATTTT
CDR3 protein: CASSAQGSTDTQYF